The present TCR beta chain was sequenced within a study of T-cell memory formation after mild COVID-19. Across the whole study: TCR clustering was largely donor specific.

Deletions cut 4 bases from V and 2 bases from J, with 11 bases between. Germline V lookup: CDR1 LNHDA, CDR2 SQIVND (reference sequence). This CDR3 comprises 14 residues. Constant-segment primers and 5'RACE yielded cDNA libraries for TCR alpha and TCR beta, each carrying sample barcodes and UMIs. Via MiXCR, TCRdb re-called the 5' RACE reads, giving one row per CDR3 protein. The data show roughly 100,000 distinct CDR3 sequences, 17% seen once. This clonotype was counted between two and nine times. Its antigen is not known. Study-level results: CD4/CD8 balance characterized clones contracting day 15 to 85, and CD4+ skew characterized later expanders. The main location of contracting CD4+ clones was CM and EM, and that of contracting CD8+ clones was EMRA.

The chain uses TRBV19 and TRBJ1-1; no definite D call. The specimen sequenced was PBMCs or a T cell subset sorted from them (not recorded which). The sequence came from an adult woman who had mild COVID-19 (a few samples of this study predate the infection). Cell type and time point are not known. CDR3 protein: CASSKGTPNTEAFF. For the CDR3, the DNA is TGTGCCAGTAGTAAGGGAACCCCCAACACTGAAGCTTTCTTT. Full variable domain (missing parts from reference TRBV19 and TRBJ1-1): DGGITQSPKYLFRKEGQNVTLSCEQNLNHDAMYWYRQDPGQGLRLIYYSQIVNDFQKGDIAEGYSVSREKKESFPLTVTSAQKNPTAFYLCASSKGTPNTEAFFGQGTRLTVV.